The clone carrying this TCR beta chain showed up just once. No antigen is known for it. V gave up 2 bases and J gave up 1 base, with 12 bases separating them. CDR1 is MNHEY, CDR2 SVGAGI, per germline. The CDR3 runs to 16 residues. These data are taken from a study of T cell responses to AZD1222 COVID-19 vaccine. General study points: Scientists sampled the repertoires only once the peak T cell response had passed.

TCRdb keeps only in-frame clones here, not all; method: immunoSEQ multiplex PCR. This sample has 90,000 to 110,000 clones; more than 75% occur once, and the top ten carry around 8.4%. This receptor was identified in an adult in good health. This specimen was peripheral blood, taken on day 0 of AZD1222 vaccination. This sequence joins TRBV6-5 and TRBJ1-3, with D hard to call. CDR3 DNA: TGTGCCAGCAGTTACAGAAGCAGGACTTCTGGAAACACCATATATTTT. It translates to CASSYRSRTSGNTIYF.